One sample yielded the 17 T cell receptor beta chains listed below, sequenced in a study of cytomegalovirus exposure and HLA in healthy donors. The PCR used 60 Vbeta and 13 Jbeta primers. Measured with immunoSEQ multiplex PCR; TCRdb has only the in-frame clones, and not every one. The sample lists about 180,000 clones; around 80% were seen once. What was sequenced was PBMCs. The receptors were gathered from a woman aged 40-49 years in good health and CMV-seronegative.

This chain joins TRBV29-1 and TRBJ1-1; no definite D call. The ends were cut back, 6 bases at V and 0 bases at J, with 11 bases in the middle. The CDR3 length is 13 residues. Per germline, CDR1 SQVTM and CDR2 ANQGSEA. The CDR3 here is CSVARLMNTEAFF. The CDR3 DNA reads as TGCAGCGTGGCCAGGCTGATGAACACTGAAGCTTTCTTT.

This clone was picked up a small number of times. The chain carries TRBV6-1 and TRBJ2-2, with TRBD2 identical over 7 bases. Germline CDR1 and CDR2: MNHNS and SASEGT. CDR3 size: 17 residues. J lost 0 bases, V lost 4 bases, and 8 bases had no gene match. The CDR3 DNA follows: TGTGCCAGCAGTGCCTTAGCGGGCCTCGCGAACACCGGGGAGCTGTTTTTT. Its translation: CASSALAGLANTGELFF.

The rearrangement uses TRBV14 and TRBJ1-2; 7 nucleotides match TRBD1. The trim removed 0 bases at V and 4 bases at J, leaving 14 bases unmatched. The CDR3 totals 18 residues. In germline, CDR1 is SGHDN, CDR2 FVKESK. The DNA of the CDR3 is TGTGCCAGCAGCCAAGAACTGGTGCTAGGGGGCGCGGGCTATGGCTACACCTTC. This codes for CASSQELVLGGAGYGYTF.

The rearrangement uses TRBV5-1 and TRBJ2-1, with D possibly TRBD1 on 6 matching bases. CDR1 and CDR2 (germline): SGHRS, YFSETQ. Deletions cut 3 bases from V and 3 bases from J, with 16 bases between. CDR3 size: 16 residues. The CDR3 nucleotides are TGCGCCAGCAGCTCCCGGACAGTCTTAGACTACAATGAGCAGTTCTTC. It specifies CASSSRTVLDYNEQFF.

This chain uses TRBV7-9 with TRBJ2-5; no definite D call. CDR3 size: 12 residues. The V gene's germline CDR1 is SEHNR and CDR2 FQNEAQ (reference sequence). Trimming cost V 3 bases and J 7 bases, with 9 bases left between them. This CDR3 is CASSFLTGTQYF. CDR3 DNA sequence: TGTGCCAGCAGCTTTTTGACGGGGACCCAGTACTTC.

The V call is TRBV30, the J call TRBJ2-5, with 11 positions matching TRBD1. The J call is uncertain, as TRBJ2-7 better fits the DNA end. The CDR3 is 15 amino acids. The germline CDR1 and CDR2 sequences are GTSNPN and SVGIG (reference sequence). The CDR3 nucleotides are TGTGCCTGGAGTGCCGGGACAGGGGGCTCCTACGAGCAGTACTTC. It translates to CAWSAGTGGSYEQYF.

The chain couples TRBV6-6 to TRBJ2-5; TRBD1 matches at 8 bases. The germline CDR1 and CDR2 sequences are MNHNY and SVGAGI (reference sequence). The CDR3 runs 15 residues. The V gene end was trimmed by 6 bases and the J gene end by 2 bases; junction bases not matched to a gene: 8. This CDR3 is CASRRTGSWQETQYF. The CDR3 region has the DNA TGTGCCAGCAGACGGACAGGGAGCTGGCAAGAGACCCAGTACTTC.

This clone was detected once. This chain links TRBV19 with TRBJ2-7; possibly TRBD2 for D (6 bases). V was trimmed by 5 bases and J by 1 base, leaving 9 bases between them. The CDR3 loop spans 13 amino acids. The V gene's germline CDR1 is LNHDA and CDR2 SQIVND (reference sequence). CDR3 sequence: CASSPGLSYEQYF. The CDR3 nucleotides are TGTGCCAGTAGTCCGGGACTGTCCTACGAGCAGTACTTC.

The rearrangement joins TRBV11-3 to TRBJ2-5; unclear D gene. Germline CDR1 reads SGHNT; CDR2 reads YENEEA. This CDR3 has 14 amino acids. With 3 bases removed from V and 4 bases from J, the gap between germline ends came to 12 bases. In nucleotides, the CDR3 is TGTGCCAGCAGCTTCGGAGATCCGCGAGAGACCCAGTACTTC. Its protein product is CASSFGDPRETQYF. The whole variable domain, remainder taken from reference TRBV11-3 and TRBJ2-5, is EAGVVQSPRYKIIEKKQPVAFWCNPISGHNTLYWYLQNLGQGPELLIRYENEEAVDDSQLPKDRFSAERLKGVDSTLKIQPAELGDSAVYLCASSFGDPRETQYFGPGTRLLVL.

This chain uses TRBV13 with TRBJ2-6, with 9 bases identical to TRBD1. There are 16 residues in the CDR3. The V gene's germline CDR1 is PRHDT and CDR2 FYEKMQ (reference sequence). J gave up 4 bases and V 7 bases, and 8 bases lay outside the gene matches. In nucleotides, the CDR3 is TGTGCCAGCATTGGGACAGGGAGTGCCGGGGCCAACGTCCTGACTTTC. Its translation: CASIGTGSAGANVLTF.

The chain couples TRBV25-1 to TRBJ2-1; 7 bases map to TRBD1. CDR1 and CDR2 (germline): MGHDK, SYGVNS. V was pared by 1 base and J by 2 bases, with 11 bases of the junction left unmatched. CDR3 length: 18 residues. The CDR3 loop is CASSEWARGRGTYNEQFF. CDR3 nucleotide sequence: TGTGCCAGCAGTGAATGGGCCCGGGGCAGGGGGACCTACAATGAGCAGTTCTTC.

The chain employs TRBV7-3 and TRBJ2-7, with 7 bases matching TRBD1. CDR3 size: 13 residues. The germline CDR1 and CDR2 sequences are SGHTA and FQGTGA. The V segment lost 6 bases and the J segment 5 bases; nucleotides outside the gene matches: 7. The CDR3 DNA reads as TGTGCCAGCAGTAAGGGGGCGGGTAACGAGCAGTACTTC. Its translation: CASSKGAGNEQYF. Supplemented by reference TRBV7-3 and TRBJ2-7, the full variable domain reads GAGVSQTPSNKVTEKGKYVELRCDPISGHTALYWYRQSLGQGPEFLIYFQGTGAADDSGLPNDRFFAVRPEGSVSTLKIQRTERGDSAVYLCASSKGAGNEQYFGPGTRLTVT.

The chain has TRBV14 and TRBJ2-3; TRBD2 aligns across 8 bases. From germline, CDR1 is SGHDN and CDR2 FVKESK. The J segment lost 0 bases and the V segment lost 3 bases, leaving 5 bases of the junction unmatched. The CDR3 has 16 amino acids. The CDR3, as DNA: TGTGCCAGCAGCCAGACTAGCGTATCTAGCACAGATACGCAGTATTTT. This translates into CASSQTSVSSTDTQYF.

The CDR3 bases are TGTGCCAGCAGGGCGGCGGCCAGGGATGGCTACACCTTC. This codes for CASRAAARDGYTF. The rearrangement links TRBV6-1 to TRBJ1-2; the D gene is possibly TRBD1 (5 bases). Germline V lookup: CDR1 MNHNS, CDR2 SASEGT. The CDR3 runs 13 residues. V was pared by 6 bases and J by 6 bases, with 14 bases between.

The chain links TRBV28 to TRBJ2-6; no clear D. The CDR3 covers 13 residues. Between the trimmed V and J ends, which lost 4 bases and 10 bases, there was a span of 11 bases. CDR1 is MDHEN, CDR2 SYDVKM, per germline. In nucleotides, the CDR3 is TGTGCCAGCAGTTCCTTACCGACAAACGTCCTGACTTTC. It yields the protein CASSSLPTNVLTF.

The rearrangement links TRBV7-9 to TRBJ1-1; TRBD1 agrees at 7 bases. This CDR3 spans 13 amino acids. CDR1 is SEHNR, CDR2 FQNEAQ, per germline (reference sequence). With V trimmed by 8 bases and J by 5 bases, 8 bases remained unmatched. CDR3 coding DNA: TGTGCCAGCGGCCGCCAGGGGGGTACTGAAGCTTTCTTT. This translates into CASGRQGGTEAFF.

This sequence joins TRBV13 and TRBJ2-2; D is perhaps TRBD1 (6 bases). The V and J ends lost 5 bases and 3 bases respectively, with 16 bases between them. This CDR3 has 16 residues. Per germline, CDR1 PRHDT and CDR2 FYEKMQ (reference sequence). The CDR3 nucleotides read TGTGCCAGCAGCCCCTGGGGACACAGACACACCGGGGAGCTGTTTTTT. Translating gives CASSPWGHRHTGELFF.